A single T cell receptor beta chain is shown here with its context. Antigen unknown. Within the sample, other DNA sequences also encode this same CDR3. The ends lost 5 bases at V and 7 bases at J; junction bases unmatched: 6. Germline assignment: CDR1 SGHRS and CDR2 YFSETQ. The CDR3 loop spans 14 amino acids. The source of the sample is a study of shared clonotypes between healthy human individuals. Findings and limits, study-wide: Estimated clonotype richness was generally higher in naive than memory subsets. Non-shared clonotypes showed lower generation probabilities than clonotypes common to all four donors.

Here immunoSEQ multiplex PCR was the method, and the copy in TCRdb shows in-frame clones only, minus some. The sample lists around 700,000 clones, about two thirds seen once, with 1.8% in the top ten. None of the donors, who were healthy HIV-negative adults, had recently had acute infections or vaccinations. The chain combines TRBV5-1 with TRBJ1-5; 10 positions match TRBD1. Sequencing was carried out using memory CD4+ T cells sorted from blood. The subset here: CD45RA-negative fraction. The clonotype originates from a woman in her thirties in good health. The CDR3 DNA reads TGCGCCAGCAGTCCAGGGACAGGGGAACAGCCCCAGCATTTT. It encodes CASSPGTGEQPQHF.